This T cell receptor beta chain was recorded in a study of early T cells in non-severe SARS-CoV-2 infection. Unique molecular identifiers tagged individual cDNA molecules. From the 5' RACE reads, TCRdb called clonotypes with MiXCR, one entry per CDR3 protein. The sample consists of some 80,000 distinct CDR3 sequences, 9% to 15% of them appearing once. This clonotype was observed many times. This CDR3 has 16 amino acids. The germline V gene has CDR1 SGHRS and CDR2 YFSETQ. Trimming removed 0 bases from V and 6 bases from J; junction bases left unmatched: 11. The clonotype comes from an adult who was a healthcare worker with PCR-confirmed SARS-CoV-2 infection or an uninfected control (not recorded which). The chain employs TRBV5-1 and TRBJ1-2; 7 bases fit TRBD1. The sample comprised whole blood. The DNA of the CDR3 is TGCGCCAGCAGCTTGGCCAGGACAGGCCCGGGGAATGGCTACACCTTC. This encodes CASSLARTGPGNGYTF.